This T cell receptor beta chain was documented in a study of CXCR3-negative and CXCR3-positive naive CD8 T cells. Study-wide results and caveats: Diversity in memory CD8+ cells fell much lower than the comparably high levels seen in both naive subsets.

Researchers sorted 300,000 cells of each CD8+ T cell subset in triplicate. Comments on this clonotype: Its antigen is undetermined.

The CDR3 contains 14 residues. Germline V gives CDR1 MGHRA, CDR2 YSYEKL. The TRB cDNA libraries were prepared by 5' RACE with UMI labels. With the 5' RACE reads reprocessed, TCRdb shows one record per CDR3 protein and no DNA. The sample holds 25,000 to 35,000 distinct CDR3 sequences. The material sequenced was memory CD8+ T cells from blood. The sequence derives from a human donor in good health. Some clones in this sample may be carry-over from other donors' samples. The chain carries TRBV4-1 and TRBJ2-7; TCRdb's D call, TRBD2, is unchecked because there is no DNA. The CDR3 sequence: CASSQGAGSYEQYF.